This T cell receptor beta chain was profiled in a study of early T cells in non-severe SARS-CoV-2 infection. Study in general: The chains were unpaired, and the sequenced material was bulk RNA from unsorted whole blood.

Regarding the study as a whole: Matching against VDJdb likely underestimated virus-specific expansions, favoring anti-spike CD8.

The TCR library protocol was used to attach unique molecular identifiers. These identifiers were attached to individual cDNA molecules. TCRdb passed the 5' RACE reads through MiXCR, listing each CDR3 protein once. Found here are 55,000 to 75,000 distinct CDR3 sequences, approximately 7.7% of them singletons; the top ten hold about 3.4%. V lost 5 bases, J lost 0 bases, and 10 bases lay in between. Germline V gene sequence: CDR1 MDHEN, CDR2 SYDVKM. The CDR3 is 14 amino acids. As concerns this clonotype: As yet, its antigen is unknown.

Sequencing used whole blood. The chain recombines TRBV28 with TRBJ1-2; D call uncertain. This clonotype was obtained from an adult who was a healthcare worker with PCR-confirmed SARS-CoV-2 infection or an uninfected control (not recorded which). The CDR3 region has the DNA TGTGCCAGCAGTACTGGCCAACCTAACTATGGCTACACCTTC. Protein product: CASSTGQPNYGYTF.